This TCR beta chain was observed in a study of cytomegalovirus exposure and HLA in healthy donors. In the study overall: Tens of millions of unique TCR sequences came from HLA-typed donors in an early release.

Points from the study as a whole: Most subjects had HLA-A and HLA-B alleles reportedly predicted accurately by TCR beta sequences. CMV serostatus was the sole immune exposure data available.

The PCR employed 60 Vbeta primers together with 13 Jbeta primers. Sequencing was performed with immunoSEQ multiplex PCR; in TCRdb, only in-frame clones are kept and a portion is missing. Of about 86,000 clones in the sample, roughly 72% were seen once. This clone was counted a few times. Its antigen remains unknown. V was cut by 6 bases and J by 4 bases, with 10 bases left in between. CDR1 and CDR2 from the germline V gene are MNHNY and SVGAGI (reference sequence). CDR3 length: 12 amino acids. The sequencing sample was made of PBMCs. The TCR comes from a woman aged 45-65 years in good health and CMV-seropositive. The V gene is TRBV6-6, the J gene TRBJ2-7; D gene ambiguous. CDR3 protein: CASSHGSYEQYF. The CDR3, as DNA: TGTGCCAGCAGCCACGGGTCTTACGAGCAGTACTTC.